This T cell receptor (beta chain) was sequenced in a study of blood T cell repertoires in COVID-19. Study information: COVID-19 samples, acute and convalescent, were from the United States, Italy and Spain.

The protocol was immunoSEQ multiplex PCR, while the TCRdb copy is restricted to in-frame clones and leaves out a portion. The repertoire includes some 340,000 clones, 90% of them detected once, and approximately 4.1% sits in the top ten. CDR1 and CDR2 from the germline V gene are SGHDN and FVKESK. V lost 3 bases to trimming and J lost 2 bases; unmatched junction nucleotides: 1. CDR3 size: 14 residues. This TCR derives from a woman in her thirties who had been exposed to COVID-19. The sample comprised PBMCs or T cells enriched from blood (not recorded which). The V call is TRBV14, the J call TRBJ1-2; 9 bases fit TRBD1. The chain's CDR3 is CASSHGQGNYGYTF. The DNA of the CDR3 is TGTGCCAGCAGCCACGGACAGGGGAACTATGGCTACACCTTC.